The 3 T cell receptor beta chains below come from one sample, sequenced in a study of control samples from healthy donors and cancer patients. TCRdb keeps only in-frame clones here, not all; method: immunoSEQ multiplex PCR. The sample includes tens of thousands of clones, 85% to 90% of them seen just once. Sample: PBMCs. The receptor set was obtained from an older woman with head and neck cancer.

This rearrangement joins TRBV18 to TRBJ2-1, with 7 bases identical to TRBD2. Germline CDR1 reads KGHSH; CDR2 reads LQKENI. V was clipped by 1 base and J by 6 bases; unmatched bases: 15. This CDR3 comprises 18 residues. CDR3 residues: CASSPRAPAGVGVNEQFF. In DNA form, the CDR3 reads TGTGCCAGCTCACCACGGGCTCCGGCGGGAGTAGGGGTCAATGAGCAGTTCTTC.

This chain links TRBV19 with TRBJ2-7, with 7 bases that match TRBD1. V was clipped by 5 bases and J by 2 bases; unmatched bases: 15. CDR1 and CDR2 from the germline V gene are LNHDA and SQIVND (reference sequence). The CDR3 runs 17 residues. The CDR3 coding sequence is TGTGCCAGTAGTCCCATAGGGGGCACGCAGGGAACCTACGAGCAGTACTTC. It is translated as CASSPIGGTQGTYEQYF. Full variable domain (remainder filled in from reference TRBV19 and TRBJ2-7): DGGITQSPKYLFRKEGQNVTLSCEQNLNHDAMYWYRQDPGQGLRLIYYSQIVNDFQKGDIAEGYSVSREKKESFPLTVTSAQKNPTAFYLCASSPIGGTQGTYEQYFGPGTRLTVT.

This clone was picked up one time. The chain recombines TRBV6-5 with TRBJ1-5; D perhaps matches TRBD1 (6 bases). Looked up from germline, CDR1 is MNHEY and CDR2 is SVGAGI. The CDR3 has 15 amino acids. V lost 0 bases and J 5 bases, leaving 11 bases between the germline ends. The CDR3 DNA follows: TGTGCCAGCAGTTACTCGAGGGGGTCGGATCAGCCCCAGCATTTT. Its protein product is CASSYSRGSDQPQHF.